A single sample gave rise to the 22 T cell receptor beta chains below, sequenced in a study of blood T cell repertoires in COVID-19 (dated by TCRdb to 2019 to 2021). The protocol used for the library was the immunoSEQ multiplex PCR assay. TCRdb mirrors the immuneACCESS table, restricted to in-frame sequences. Some clones are absent from its copies; in checked studies, under half trace to an unresolved V gene, and the reason for the others is unknown. The sample has 95,000 to 150,000 clones on record, about four fifths of them singletons. In total, the top ten clones hold approximately 16% of the sample. The sequenced material came from peripheral blood. The receptor source for this set is a man aged 55 to 70 with active or convalescent COVID-19.

This clone was seen more than once but under ten times. This chain connects TRBV27 to TRBJ1-2; no firm D call. V gave up 8 bases and J gave up 8 bases, with 24 bases separating them. Germline CDR1 MNHEY, CDR2 SMNVEV (reference sequence). The CDR3 is made up of 15 amino acids. This CDR3 reads CASHSLSGVGMGYTF. The CDR3 region has the DNA TGTGCCAGCCACTCCCTCTCCGGGGTTGGGATGGGCTACACCTTC.

The rearrangement uses TRBV2 and TRBJ2-2; 8 nucleotides match TRBD2. The CDR3 consists of 14 residues. Losses at the gene ends were 7 bases for V and 1 base for J; bases not matched to a gene: 2. CDR1 and CDR2 from the germline V gene are SNHLY and FYNNEI. The chain's CDR3 is CASTSGRNTGELFF. The CDR3 DNA reads as TGTGCCAGCACTAGCGGGCGGAACACCGGGGAGCTGTTTTTT.

This chain connects TRBV25-1 to TRBJ2-3, with 7 bases lining up with TRBD1. With 6 bases clipped from V and 4 bases from J, the junction kept 10 bases outside the gene matches. Germline assignment: CDR1 MGHDK and CDR2 SYGVNS. This CDR3 has 15 amino acids. The CDR3 region has the DNA TGTGCCAGCAGCGCCTCTCCGACAGGGCCAGATACGCAGTATTTT. Protein sequence: CASSASPTGPDTQYF.

The genes are TRBV20-1 and TRBJ1-4; tentative D call: TRBD1 (5 bases). Germline V lookup: CDR1 DFQATT, CDR2 SNEGSKA (reference sequence). Trimming left V 3 bases short and J 8 bases short, with 13 bases between. The CDR3 is made up of 13 amino acids. This CDR3 reads CSASPGGYEKLFF. The DNA for the CDR3 is TGCAGTGCTAGTCCGGGGGGGTACGAAAAACTGTTTTTT.

The chain is built from TRBV11-2 and TRBJ2-7; 10 nucleotides line up with TRBD2. J gave up 4 bases and V 5 bases, and 5 bases lay outside the gene matches. The CDR3 has 14 residues. From germline, CDR1 is SGHAT and CDR2 FQNNGV. The CDR3 loop reads CASSSGGGPYEQYF. The CDR3 DNA sequence: TGTGCCAGCAGCAGCGGGGGGGGACCTTACGAGCAGTACTTC.

The gene calls are TRBV4-1 and TRBJ2-7; 9 bases agree with TRBD1. Germline assignment: CDR1 MGHRA and CDR2 YSYEKL. The length of the CDR3 is 14 residues. J lost 2 bases, V lost 3 bases, and 2 bases had no gene match. The CDR3 protein is CASSQWTGAYEQYF. The DNA of the CDR3 is TGCGCCAGCAGCCAGTGGACAGGGGCCTACGAGCAGTACTTC.

This chain joins TRBV11-2 and TRBJ1-5, with a weak D call TRBD1 (5 bases). Per germline, CDR1 SGHAT and CDR2 FQNNGV. CDR3 length: 13 residues. Trimming took off 4 bases at V and 5 bases at J, with 9 bases between the two ends. The DNA for the CDR3 is TGTGCCAGCAGCTCTCAGGGTTATCAGCCCCAGCATTTT. It translates to CASSSQGYQPQHF.

This clone has only a few counts. This chain links TRBV6-5 with TRBJ2-5, with TRBD2 matching over 7 bases. Germline CDR1 is MNHEY and CDR2 is SVGAGI. V was clipped by 6 bases and J by 4 bases; unmatched bases: 11. There are 15 residues in the CDR3. Here the CDR3 reads CASRAGDGTPETQYF. CDR3 nucleotides: TGTGCCAGCAGGGCGGGGGACGGGACCCCAGAGACCCAGTACTTC.

This chain links TRBV18 with TRBJ2-3, with D unclear. The CDR3 length is 13 residues. Germline V gene lookup returns CDR1 KGHSH and CDR2 LQKENI. Deletions cut 3 bases from V and 5 bases from J, with 9 bases between. CDR3 amino acids: CASSPQRQDTQYF. As DNA, the CDR3 is TGTGCCAGCTCACCCCAGCGTCAAGATACGCAGTATTTT.

This chain connects TRBV7-9 to TRBJ2-2; perhaps TRBD2 as D (7 bases). The CDR3 runs to 16 residues. Deletions cut 2 bases from V and 1 base from J, with 11 bases between. Germline CDR1 and CDR2: SEHNR and FQNEAQ (reference sequence). The CDR3 loop reads CASSLRGGVNTGELFF. The CDR3 DNA reads TGTGCCAGCAGCTTAAGGGGGGGTGTGAACACCGGGGAGCTGTTTTTT.

The chain recombines TRBV5-4 with TRBJ1-2; TRBD1 aligns across 7 bases. The CDR3 is 14 amino acids. V gave up 1 base and J gave up 8 bases; unmatched junction bases: 8. Germline assignment: CDR1 SGHNT and CDR2 YYREEE (reference sequence). DNA for the CDR3: TGTGCCAGCAGCTTGAGAGCTACAGGGGTAGGCTACACCTTC. Its translation: CASSLRATGVGYTF.

The rearrangement uses TRBV7-6 and TRBJ2-2, with a weak D call TRBD2 (6 bases). Germline assignment: CDR1 SGHVS and CDR2 FNYEAQ. This CDR3 contains 15 residues. Trimming left V 0 bases short and J 5 bases short, with 10 bases between. The CDR3 is CASSLAVAATGELFF. In DNA, the CDR3 is TGTGCCAGCAGCTTAGCGGTAGCGGCGACCGGGGAGCTGTTTTTT.

The chain employs TRBV11-3 and TRBJ2-1; TRBD2 matches 12 bases. The CDR3 is 15 residues long. V lost 5 bases, J lost 5 bases, and 4 bases stayed unmatched. Germline values: CDR1 SGHNT, CDR2 YENEEA. The CDR3 loop reads CASSEGLAGNNEQFF. The CDR3 DNA reads TGTGCCAGCAGCGAGGGACTAGCGGGCAACAATGAGCAGTTCTTC.

This clone was seen a single time. This sequence joins TRBV19 and TRBJ2-2; D is unclear. The germline gives CDR1 LNHDA, CDR2 SQIVND (reference sequence). The V end lost 7 bases, the J end lost 7 bases, and 13 bases lay between the germline ends. This CDR3 spans 13 amino acids. CDR3 nucleotide sequence: TGTGCCAGTACCACCCTACGCGGCGGGGAGCTGTTTTTT. It encodes CASTTLRGGELFF.

J is TRBJ2-1 and V is TRBV7-2; weak D call: TRBD2 (5 bases). Germline CDR1 is SGHTA and CDR2 is FQGNSA. The CDR3 runs to 14 residues. V was shortened by 0 bases and J by 2 bases, with 5 bases between the two germline ends. The CDR3 here is CASSLAGAYNEQFF. The CDR3 DNA is TGTGCCAGCAGCTTAGCCGGGGCCTACAATGAGCAGTTCTTC. The full variable domain, its missing parts supplied by reference TRBV7-2 and TRBJ2-1, is GAGVSQSPSNKVTEKGKDVELRCDPISGHTALYWYRQSLGQGLEFLIYFQGNSAPDKSGLPSDRFSAERTGGSVSTLTIQRTQQEDSAVYLCASSLAGAYNEQFFGPGTRLTVL.

This chain joins TRBV4-3 and TRBJ2-4; 11 bases align to TRBD2. J lost 6 bases, V lost 4 bases, and 5 bases had no gene match. Germline values: CDR1 LGHNA, CDR2 YSLEER. This CDR3 has 15 amino acids. The CDR3 is CASSLGLADRNIQYF. CDR3 nucleotide sequence: TGCGCCAGCAGCCTGGGACTAGCGGACCGAAACATTCAGTACTTC.

This clone is a singleton in its sample. The junction shows a germline mismatch at one end, possibly a read error. The chain carries TRBV24-1 and TRBJ2-1, with 9 positions matching TRBD2. Germline lookup yields CDR1 KGHDR and CDR2 SFDVKD. The CDR3 is 12 amino acids. The CDR3 loop is CATSDAGLAAIF. CDR3 nucleotide sequence: TGTGCCACCAGTGATGCGGGACTAGCTGCGATCTTC.

This clone appeared a single time. The rearrangement uses TRBV24-1 and TRBJ1-2; 10 positions match TRBD1. V shed 3 bases and J 2 bases; nucleotides not matched to a gene: 2. The CDR3 contains 15 residues. CDR1 and CDR2 (germline): KGHDR, SFDVKD. In DNA, the CDR3 is TGTGCCACCAGTGATCCGACAGGGGGCAACTATGGCTACACCTTC. Amino acid sequence: CATSDPTGGNYGYTF.

The V gene is TRBV7-3, the J gene TRBJ2-3, with 9 nucleotides matching TRBD2. The CDR3 runs 16 residues. The germline CDR1 and CDR2 sequences are SGHTA and FQGTGA. The V gene end was trimmed by 5 bases and the J gene end by 2 bases; junction bases not matched to a gene: 8. The CDR3 DNA reads as TGTGCCAGCAGCACGGGACTAGCAGTTTTCACAGATACGCAGTATTTT. Translated, it gives CASSTGLAVFTDTQYF.

This clone showed up just once. The rearrangement uses TRBV29-1 and TRBJ2-7, with TRBD1 identical over 10 bases. With 7 bases clipped from V and 6 bases from J, the junction kept 6 bases outside the gene matches. The CDR3 totals 12 residues. The germline V gene encodes CDR1 SQVTM and CDR2 ANQGSEA. Written as DNA, the CDR3 is TGCAGCGAGGGACAGGGGAACCGCGAGCAGTACTTC. Amino acid sequence: CSEGQGNREQYF.

In this sample, this clone turned up once. The V gene is TRBV5-6, the J gene TRBJ2-7; no definite D call. The CDR3 has 14 residues. The V end was cut by 3 bases, the J end by 9 bases, with 19 bases between. Germline-derived CDR1 and CDR2 are SGHDT and YYEEEE. The CDR3 bases are TGTGCCAGCAGCTCTAAAGTCTTAGATATGCGGCAGTACTTC. As protein: CASSSKVLDMRQYF. The complete variable domain, with remaining parts taken from reference TRBV5-6 and TRBJ2-7, reads DAGVTQSPTHLIKTRGQQVTLRCSPKSGHDTVSWYQQALGQGPQFIFQYYEEEERQRGNFPDRFSGHQFPNYSSELNVNALLLGDSALYLCASSSKVLDMRQYFGPGTRLTVT.

The J gene is TRBJ1-1, the V gene TRBV3-1 (or the pseudogene TRBV3-2); the D is unclear. Trimming left V 1 base short and J 5 bases short, with 5 bases between. This CDR3 comprises 12 residues. CDR1 and CDR2 from the germline V gene are LGHDT and YNNKEL (reference sequence). The DNA of the CDR3 is TGTGCCAGCAGCCAAGTTGAGACTGAAGCTTTCTTT. Its protein is CASSQVETEAFF.